This T cell receptor (beta chain) was observed in a study of OX40 agonist ivuxolimab in advanced cancers. Across the study: The study gave patients intravenous ivuxolimab at 0.01 to 10 mg/kg every 2 weeks. Study outcomes and limitations: Relative to CD4+, CD8+ T cells held more expanded clones on average.

As regards this clone: The antigen remains undetermined.

Some clones are missing from TCRdb's copy, which holds only in-frame ones; the method was immunoSEQ multiplex PCR. The sample has 73,000 or so clones, approximately 85% seen once; the top ten hold about 0.57%. Trimming stripped 2 bases from V and 0 bases from J, with 7 bases between. The CDR3 spans 14 residues. In germline, CDR1 is SGHTA, CDR2 FQGNSA. The chain links TRBV7-2 to TRBJ1-1; D uncertain. The TCR was taken from an adult with an advanced solid tumor such as melanoma, head and neck, liver or kidney cancer. The sequencing used CD4+ or CD8+ T cells sorted from blood, collected in a trial of the OX40 agonist ivuxolimab. The CDR3 is CASSLTGMNTEAFF. CDR3 nucleotide sequence: TGTGCCAGCAGCTTAACCGGTATGAACACTGAAGCTTTCTTT.